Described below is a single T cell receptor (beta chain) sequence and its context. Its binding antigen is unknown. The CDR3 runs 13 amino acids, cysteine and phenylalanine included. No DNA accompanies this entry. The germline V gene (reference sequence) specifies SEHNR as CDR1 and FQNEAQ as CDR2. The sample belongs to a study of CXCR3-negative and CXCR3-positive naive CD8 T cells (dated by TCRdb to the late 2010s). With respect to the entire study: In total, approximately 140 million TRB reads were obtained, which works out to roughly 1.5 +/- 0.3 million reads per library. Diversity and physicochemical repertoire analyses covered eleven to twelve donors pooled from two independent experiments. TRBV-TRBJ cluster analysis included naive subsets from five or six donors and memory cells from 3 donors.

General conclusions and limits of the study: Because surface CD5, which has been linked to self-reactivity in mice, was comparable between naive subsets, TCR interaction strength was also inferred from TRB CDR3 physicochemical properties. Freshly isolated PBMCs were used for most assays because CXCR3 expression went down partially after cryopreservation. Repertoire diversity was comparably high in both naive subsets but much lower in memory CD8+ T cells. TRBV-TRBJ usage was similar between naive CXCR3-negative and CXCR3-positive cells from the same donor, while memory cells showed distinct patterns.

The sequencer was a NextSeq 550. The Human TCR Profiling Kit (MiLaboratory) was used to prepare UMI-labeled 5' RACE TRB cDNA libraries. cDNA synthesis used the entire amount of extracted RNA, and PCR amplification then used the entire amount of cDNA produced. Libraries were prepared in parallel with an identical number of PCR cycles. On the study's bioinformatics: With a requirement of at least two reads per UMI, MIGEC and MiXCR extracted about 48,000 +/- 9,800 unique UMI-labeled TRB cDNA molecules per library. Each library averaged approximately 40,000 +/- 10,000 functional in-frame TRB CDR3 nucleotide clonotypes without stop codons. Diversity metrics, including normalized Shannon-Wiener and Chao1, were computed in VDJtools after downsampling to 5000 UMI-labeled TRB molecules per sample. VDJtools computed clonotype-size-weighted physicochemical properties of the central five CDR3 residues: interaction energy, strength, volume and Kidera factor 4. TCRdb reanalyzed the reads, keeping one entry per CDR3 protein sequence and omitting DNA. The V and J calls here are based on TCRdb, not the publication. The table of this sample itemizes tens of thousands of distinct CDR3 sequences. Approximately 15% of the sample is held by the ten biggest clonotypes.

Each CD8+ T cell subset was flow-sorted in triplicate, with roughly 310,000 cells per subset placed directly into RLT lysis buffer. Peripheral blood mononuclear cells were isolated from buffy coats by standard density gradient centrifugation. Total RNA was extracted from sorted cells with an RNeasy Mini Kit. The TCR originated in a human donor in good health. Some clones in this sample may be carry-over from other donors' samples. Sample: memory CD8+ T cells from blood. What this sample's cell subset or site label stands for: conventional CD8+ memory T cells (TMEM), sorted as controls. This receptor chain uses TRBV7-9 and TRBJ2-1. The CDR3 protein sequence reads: CASSLGHGNEQFF.